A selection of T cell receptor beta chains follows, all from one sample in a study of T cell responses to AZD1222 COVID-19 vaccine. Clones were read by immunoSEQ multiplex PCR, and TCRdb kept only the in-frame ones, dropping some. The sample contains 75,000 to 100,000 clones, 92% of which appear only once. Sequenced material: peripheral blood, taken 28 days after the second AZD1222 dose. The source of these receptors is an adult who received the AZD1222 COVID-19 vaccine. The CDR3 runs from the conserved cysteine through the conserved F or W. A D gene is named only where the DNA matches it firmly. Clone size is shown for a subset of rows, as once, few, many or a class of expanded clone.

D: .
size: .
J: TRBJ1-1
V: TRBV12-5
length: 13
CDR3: CASGLVGGTEAFF
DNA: TGTGCTAGTGGTTTGGTAGGGGGCACTGAAGCTTTCTTT

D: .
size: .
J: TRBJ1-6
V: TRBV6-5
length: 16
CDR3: CASSYGTREYNSPLHF
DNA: TGTGCCAGCAGTTACGGAACCAGGGAGTATAATTCACCCCTCCACTTT

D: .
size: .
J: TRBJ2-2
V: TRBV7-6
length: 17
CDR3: CASSPRTGYANTGELFF
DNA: TGTGCCAGCAGCCCACGAACAGGGTACGCGAACACCGGGGAGCTGTTTTTT

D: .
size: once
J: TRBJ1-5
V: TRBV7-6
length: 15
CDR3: CASSRRAGDGEPQHF
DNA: TGTGCCAGCAGCCGACGGGCAGGGGATGGTGAGCCCCAGCATTTT

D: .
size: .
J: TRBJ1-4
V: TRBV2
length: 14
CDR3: CASSVDRSNEKLFF
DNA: TGTGCCAGCAGTGTCGACAGATCTAATGAAAAACTGTTTTTT

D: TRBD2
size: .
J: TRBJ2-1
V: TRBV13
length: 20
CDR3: CASSSSPGLAGAAAPHEQFF
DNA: TGTGCCAGCAGCTCATCTCCGGGACTAGCGGGGGCTGCGGCCCCCCATGAGCAGTTCTTC

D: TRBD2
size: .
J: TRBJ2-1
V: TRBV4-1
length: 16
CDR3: CASSPLQAGAYNEQFF
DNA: TGCGCCAGCAGCCCCCTTCAAGCGGGGGCCTACAATGAGCAGTTCTTC

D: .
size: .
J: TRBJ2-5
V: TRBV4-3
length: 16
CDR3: CASSQGVSGGQKTQYF
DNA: TGCGCCAGCAGCCAAGGTGTCTCGGGGGGCCAGAAGACCCAGTACTTC

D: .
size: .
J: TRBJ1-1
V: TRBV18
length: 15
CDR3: CASSQVPLMNTEAFF
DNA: TGTGCCAGCTCACAAGTGCCCTTAATGAACACTGAAGCTTTCTTT

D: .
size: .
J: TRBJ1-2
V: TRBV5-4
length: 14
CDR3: CASNPESDNYGYTF
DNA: TGTGCCAGCAATCCGGAATCAGACAACTATGGCTACACCTTC

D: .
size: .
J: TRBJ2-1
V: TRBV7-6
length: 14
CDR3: CASSSPGAKNEQFF
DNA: TGTGCCAGCAGCTCCCCGGGGGCTAAGAATGAGCAGTTCTTC

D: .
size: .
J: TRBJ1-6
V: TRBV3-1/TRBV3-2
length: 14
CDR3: CASSLLTPNSPLHF
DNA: TGTGCCAGCAGCCTTTTAACACCAAATTCACCCCTCCACTTT

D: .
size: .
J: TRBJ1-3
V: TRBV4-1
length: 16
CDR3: CASSQLPGPSGNTIYF
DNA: TGCGCCAGCAGCCAACTACCGGGTCCCTCTGGAAACACCATATATTTT

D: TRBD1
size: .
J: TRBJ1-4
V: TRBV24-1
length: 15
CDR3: CATSDWTGRGSELFF
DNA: TGTGCCACCAGTGATTGGACAGGGCGGGGGTCAGAACTGTTTTTT

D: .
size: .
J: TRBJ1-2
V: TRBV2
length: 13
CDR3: CASSYRDSRGYTF
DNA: TGTGCCAGCAGTTACAGGGATTCAAGAGGCTACACCTTC

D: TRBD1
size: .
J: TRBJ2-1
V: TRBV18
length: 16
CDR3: CASSPPGTGDHNEQFF
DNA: TGTGCCAGCTCACCACCCGGGACAGGGGATCACAATGAGCAGTTCTTC

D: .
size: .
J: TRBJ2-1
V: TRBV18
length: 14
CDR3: CASSPPPGYNEQFF
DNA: TGTGCCAGCTCACCACCGCCGGGTTACAATGAGCAGTTCTTC

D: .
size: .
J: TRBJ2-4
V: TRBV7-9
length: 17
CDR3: CASSVVEGAMTKNIQYF
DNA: TGTGCCAGCAGCGTCGTGGAAGGTGCGATGACCAAAAACATTCAGTACTTC

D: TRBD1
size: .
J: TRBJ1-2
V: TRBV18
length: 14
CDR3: CASSLGQGAYGYTF
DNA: TGTGCCAGCTCACTCGGACAGGGGGCGTATGGCTACACCTTC

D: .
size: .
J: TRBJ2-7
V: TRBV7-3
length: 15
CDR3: CASSLKGAASYEQYF
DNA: TGTGCCAGCAGCTTAAAAGGGGCTGCCTCCTACGAGCAGTACTTC

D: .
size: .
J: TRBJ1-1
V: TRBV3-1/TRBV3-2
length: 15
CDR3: CASSPTGAPGTEAFF
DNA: TGTGCCAGCAGCCCGACGGGGGCGCCCGGCACTGAAGCTTTCTTT

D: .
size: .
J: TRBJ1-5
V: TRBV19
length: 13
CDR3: CASRGAGSQPQHF
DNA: TGTGCCAGTAGGGGAGCAGGGAGTCAGCCCCAGCATTTT

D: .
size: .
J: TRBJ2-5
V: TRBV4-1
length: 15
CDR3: CASSQVRGRQETQYF
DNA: TGCGCCAGCAGCCAAGTACGGGGGCGGCAAGAGACCCAGTACTTC

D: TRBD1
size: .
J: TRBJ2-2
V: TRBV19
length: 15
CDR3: CASSIGQGNTGELFF
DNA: TGTGCCAGTAGTATAGGACAGGGGAACACCGGGGAGCTGTTTTTT

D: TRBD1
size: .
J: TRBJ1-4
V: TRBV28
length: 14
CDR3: CASRPDREGEKLFF
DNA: TGTGCCAGCAGGCCGGACAGGGAAGGCGAAAAACTGTTTTTT

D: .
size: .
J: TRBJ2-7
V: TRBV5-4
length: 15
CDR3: CASSLMGVRSDEQYF
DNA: TGTGCCAGCAGCTTGATGGGGGTTAGATCGGACGAGCAGTACTTC

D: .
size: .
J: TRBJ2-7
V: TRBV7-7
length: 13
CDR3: CASSWDTTGEQYF
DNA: TGTGCCAGCAGCTGGGACACAACGGGCGAGCAGTACTTC

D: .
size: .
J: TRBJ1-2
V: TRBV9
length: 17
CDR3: CASSVATYEGGARGYTF
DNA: TGTGCCAGCAGCGTAGCTACTTACGAGGGAGGGGCTAGGGGCTACACCTTC

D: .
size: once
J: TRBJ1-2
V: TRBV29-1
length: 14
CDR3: CSVETEGWGYGYTF
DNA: TGCAGCGTTGAAACCGAGGGGTGGGGCTATGGCTACACCTTC

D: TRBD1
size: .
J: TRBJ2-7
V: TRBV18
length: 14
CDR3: CASSLGTGPYEQYF
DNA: TGTGCCAGCTCATTGGGGACAGGCCCCTACGAGCAGTACTTC

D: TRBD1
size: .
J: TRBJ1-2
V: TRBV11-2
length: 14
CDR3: CASSRTGVNYGYTF
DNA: TGTGCCAGCAGTCGGACAGGGGTTAACTATGGCTACACCTTC

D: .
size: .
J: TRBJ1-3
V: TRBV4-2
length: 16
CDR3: CASSLAEVNSGNTIYF
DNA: TGTGCCAGCAGCCTGGCGGAGGTTAACTCTGGAAACACCATATATTTT

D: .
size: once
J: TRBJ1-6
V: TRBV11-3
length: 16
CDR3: CASSLRGSSYNSPLHF
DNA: TGTGCCAGCAGCTTGAGGGGATCTTCCTATAATTCACCCCTCCACTTT